Described below is a single T cell receptor (beta chain) sequence and its context. The antigen is unknown. Every sample had a minimum of 6 million PBMCs isolated. Alongside a J-beta primer mix, a sample-barcoded 5' primer served in a second PCR lasting roughly 7 to 11 cycles. All samples yielded 2.5 million or more CDR3-containing paired-end reads. TCRdb re-called the 5' RACE reads with MiXCR, one entry per CDR3 protein. The table includes fewer than 1,200,000 distinct CDR3 sequences, almost 25% detected once. The germline V gene has CDR1 LNHNV and CDR2 YYDKDF (reference sequence). The CDR3 covers 16 residues. V lost 1 base and J lost 6, with 16 bases in between. This entry is derived from a study of blood T cells in healthy people across ages. Study results and limitations: In long-lived donors, naive CD4+ cell counts and diversity exceeded those of aged donors.

The same sample was also studied in work on T cells of mothers and their children.

V gene TRBV15 combines with J gene TRBJ2-1; D unresolved. Sequenced material: blood. This clonotype was sampled from a girl aged 2 to 10 in good health. CDR3 protein: CATSRVGLEVGNEQFF. The CDR3 coding sequence is TGTGCCACCAGCAGAGTTGGTTTAGAAGTGGGCAATGAGCAGTTCTTC.